This paragraph reports one TCR beta chain. This clonotype has ten or more counts. It has no known antigen specificity. Qualities for individual bases were not recorded, and no much larger clone is one base off. Every patient had bone marrow sampled at the time of active disease. Ficoll-Hypaque density gradient centrifugation was used to isolate bone marrow mononuclear cells. Myeloma plasma cells were removed and CD138-negative cells were collected by negative selection after labeling with CD138 magnetic microbeads on a MACS separator. Purity of the isolated cells was checked by flow cytometry on an Attune NxT using CD138 antibodies. Total RNA was extracted with TRIzol reagent and quantified with a NanoDrop spectrophotometer. Paired RNA-seq and IR-seq were performed on the CD138-negative bone marrow sample of each patient. The data derive from a study of read filtering for tumor transcriptome and immune sequencing (dated by TCRdb to 2020 to 2022). The study in broad terms: Of the patients in the cohort, 16 to 20 were male and 11 to 15 were female, and their mean age was about 70 years, with a range of roughly 45 to 90. By revised international staging, eight or nine patients were R-ISS I, roughly 17 were R-ISS II and about seven were R-ISS III. Whole-transcriptome libraries were prepared with the TruSeq RNA Access Library Prep Kit after DNase treatment. TCR-region mapped reads per sample ranged from about 4.05 to 11 million with IR-seq versus only about 80 to 1,300 with RNA-seq. TCR repertoires obtained by targeted immune repertoire sequencing and by bulk whole-transcriptome sequencing performed on the same bone marrow samples were compared. One of the main goals was to work out a read-filtering strategy for immune repertoire data, in particular whether clonotypes backed by only a single read should be removed. Overall results and qualifications from the work: The sorted CD138-negative fraction was composed of a mixed bone marrow immune population rather than of purified T cells. In IR-seq, single-read clonotypes were roughly 84% of clonotypes but approximately 4% of total reads; in RNA-seq they were about 75% of clonotypes and roughly 42% of reads. IR-seq captured clonotypes at much higher depth and more reliably than RNA-seq, and smaller IR-seq throughput sufficed to identify most shared clonotypes. The correlation between IR-seq and RNA-seq shared clonotype proportions was increased by removal of single-read clonotypes.

TCR libraries were constructed from 300 to 400 ng RNA using the Immunoverse kit, and molecular barcoded adaptors covering alpha/delta and beta/gamma chains were employed. TCR library preparation was performed with the same RNA that was used for transcriptome sequencing. Sequencing of the TCR libraries was done on an Illumina HiSeq 4000 with 2 x 150 cycles. In the source study's methods: TCR reads were aligned to human V, D, J and C references and assembled into CDR3 clonotypes with MiXCR, including quality filtering and error correction. The tcR package in R was used for analysis of clonotype counts and gene usage diversity. Raw mapping reads were checked after the RNA-seq reads had been mapped by STAR aligner version 2.5.3a onto the human GRCh37 genome. To test how sequencing depth affected the clonotypes detected, IR-seq fastq files were randomly downsampled with Seqtk 1.3. Using fastp trimming at Q25 and MiXCR clonotype assembly, TCRdb reanalyzed the public sequencing data and kept in-frame beta chains. Identical CDR3 proteins give one entry, which carries the most common genes and DNA. The V and J calls, along with clone size, are taken from TCRdb and not from the paper's own processing. Recorded for this sample are roughly 130,000 distinct CDR3 sequences; 10% to 15% of them occurred a single time. Of the sample, approximately 11% falls within the top ten clones.

Taken from cysteine to phenylalanine, the CDR3 has 15 residues. Here the CDR3 DNA is all that survives: 45 bases in frame from base 1. V is pruned by 1 base and J by 5 bases, leaving 7 bases of the junction without a gene match. Per the germline V gene, SQVTM is the CDR1 and ANQGSEA is the CDR2. The sequence was collected from a donor aged 40 or older with multiple myeloma. The chain employs TRBV29-1 and TRBJ2-1, and TRBD2 matches 8 of the central bases. The sample consisted of a population of CD138-negative cells sorted from bone marrow. This specimen's cell subset or site label, per the study, means: bone marrow mononuclear cells depleted of CD138+ plasma/myeloma cells by negative magnetic selection. CDR3 loop: CSVEVPRGADNEQFF. In nucleotide form, the sequence is TGCAGCGTTGAAGTGCCGCGGGGGGCGGACAATGAGCAGTTCTTC.